Below, 7 T cell receptor beta chains from the same sample are listed, as sequenced in a study of blood T cell repertoires in COVID-19. Some clones are missing from TCRdb's copy, which holds only in-frame ones; the method was immunoSEQ multiplex PCR. The sample carries 140,000 or so clones, about nine tenths recorded once. The sample taken for sequencing was peripheral blood. The receptors here all came from a woman aged 50 to 60 with acute or convalescent COVID-19.

The chain combines TRBV7-3 with TRBJ2-1, with TRBD2 identical over 13 bases. The germline gives CDR1 SGHTA, CDR2 FQGTGA. V lost 2 bases, J lost 6 bases, and 4 bases stayed unmatched. CDR3 size: 16 residues. The CDR3 bases are TGTGCCAGCAGCTTACTCGGACTAGCGGGAGTCAATGAGCAGTTCTTC. This gives the protein CASSLLGLAGVNEQFF.

The chain is built from TRBV28 and TRBJ1-4; no clear D gene. V gave up 7 bases and J gave up 8 bases, with 17 bases separating them. Germline V gene data show CDR1 as MDHEN and CDR2 as SYDVKM. The CDR3 extends over 14 amino acids. The CDR3 loop reads CASNVRGSQEKLFF. The CDR3 coding sequence is TGTGCCAGCAACGTGAGAGGGAGTCAGGAAAAACTGTTTTTT.

The rearrangement uses TRBV3-1 (or the pseudogene TRBV3-2) and TRBJ2-7; possible D gene TRBD1, 5 bases. Germline CDR1 LGHDT, CDR2 YNNKEL (reference sequence). The CDR3 length is 16 residues. V was clipped by 0 bases and J by 0 bases, with 12 bases between them. CDR3 region: CASSQDRTGYSYEQYF. CDR3 nucleotides: TGTGCCAGCAGCCAAGATAGAACAGGTTACTCCTACGAGCAGTACTTC.

The rearrangement uses TRBV14 and TRBJ2-7; a weak D match, TRBD1 (5 bases). V was shortened by 4 bases and J by 0 bases, with 16 bases between the two germline ends. The CDR3 is 16 amino acids. Germline-derived CDR1 and CDR2 are SGHDN and FVKESK. CDR3 sequence (DNA): TGTGCCAGCAGCCCTACAGGTCGTATCCTCTCCTACGAGCAGTACTTC. Protein sequence: CASSPTGRILSYEQYF.

The chain is built from TRBV6-5 and TRBJ1-3, with TRBD1 matching 11 bases. The V gene's germline CDR1 is MNHEY and CDR2 SVGAGI. V shed 6 bases, J shed 7 bases, and the junction held 8 bases outside the gene matches. This CDR3 contains 15 residues. CDR3 residues: CASSRGQGGRNTIYF. The CDR3 nucleotides are TGTGCCAGCAGCCGGGGACAGGGGGGGAGGAACACCATATATTTT.

The rearrangement links TRBV5-1 to TRBJ1-1; 10 nucleotides align to TRBD1. Germline lookup yields CDR1 SGHRS and CDR2 YFSETQ. V lost 4 bases, J lost 3 bases, and 9 bases stayed unmatched. There are 16 residues in the CDR3. The CDR3 reads CASSLTTGQGYTEAFF. Here the CDR3 DNA reads TGCGCCAGCAGCCTGACCACGGGACAGGGGTACACTGAAGCTTTCTTT.

This clone was observed a single time. The V and J genes are TRBV18 and TRBJ2-2; D perhaps matches TRBD1 (6 bases). Germline assignment: CDR1 KGHSH and CDR2 LQKENI. Trimming cost V 3 bases and J 1 base, with 6 bases left between them. The CDR3 covers 14 residues. The CDR3: CASSPTGNTGELFF. The CDR3 DNA sequence: TGTGCCAGCTCACCGACAGGGAACACCGGGGAGCTGTTTTTT.